The 7 T cell receptor beta chains below were found in one sample sequenced in a study of cytomegalovirus exposure and HLA in healthy donors. Both 60 Vbeta primers and 13 Jbeta primers went into the PCR. TCRdb's copy holds only in-frame clones and misses some; the assay was immunoSEQ multiplex PCR. The sample records some 170,000 clones, over 80% being singletons. The sample consisted of PBMCs. The source is a man in his fifties in good health and CMV-seropositive.

This clone showed up just once. The rearrangement joins TRBV19 to TRBJ2-5; 10 bases are a match to TRBD2. The CDR3 is 15 amino acids. Looked up from germline, CDR1 is LNHDA and CDR2 is SQIVND (reference sequence). Trimming took 3 bases from V and 5 from J; bases not matched to a gene: 6. CDR3 in amino acids: CASSMGLAGAETQYF. As DNA, the CDR3 is TGTGCCAGTAGTATGGGCCTAGCGGGAGCGGAGACCCAGTACTTC.

The chain links TRBV6-5 to TRBJ1-1; possible D gene TRBD1, 6 bases. The CDR3 sequence is 13 residues long. Germline CDR1 MNHEY, CDR2 SVGAGI. Trimming removed 6 bases from V and 5 bases from J, with 13 bases in between. CDR3 loop: CASSGQSETEAFF. CDR3 in DNA: TGTGCCAGCAGCGGACAGAGTGAAACTGAAGCTTTCTTT.

The CDR3 spells CAWSAARISSVGKTQYF. The CDR3 coding sequence is TGTGCCTGGAGTGCAGCCCGAATCTCTAGCGTAGGCAAGACCCAGTACTTC. The chain combines TRBV30 with TRBJ2-5; possibly TRBD2 for D (6 bases). Germline V gene sequence: CDR1 GTSNPN, CDR2 SVGIG (reference sequence). The CDR3 spans 17 residues. Between the trimmed V and J ends, which lost 1 base and 6 bases, there was a span of 24 bases.

V is TRBV5-4 and J is TRBJ2-7; TRBD2 might be the D (6 bases). Germline CDR1 SGHNT, CDR2 YYREEE (reference sequence). The V end was cut by 3 bases, the J end by 3 bases, with 10 bases between. The CDR3 is 13 amino acids. The CDR3 is CASSSGTGYEQYF. The CDR3 nucleotides read TGTGCCAGCAGCTCCGGGACTGGCTACGAGCAGTACTTC.

V and J are TRBV9 and TRBJ2-3, with no clear D. With 4 bases removed from V and 2 bases from J, the gap between germline ends came to 11 bases. The CDR3 covers 14 residues. Looked up from germline, CDR1 is SGDLS and CDR2 is YYNGEE. The CDR3 DNA reads as TGTGCCAGCAGCTCGAGGAGAAACACAGATACGCAGTATTTT. Its protein is CASSSRRNTDTQYF.

This clone was picked up one time. The V gene is TRBV19, the J gene TRBJ2-2, with 7 positions matching TRBD1. The CDR3 length is 14 residues. Trimming cost V 8 bases and J 2 bases; bases outside gene matches: 5. From germline, CDR1 is LNHDA and CDR2 SQIVND (reference sequence). CDR3 nucleotides: TGTGCCAGTCTCCGGGACAGAAACACCGGGGAGCTGTTTTTT. It specifies CASLRDRNTGELFF.

This clone was seen a single time. This sequence joins TRBV6-5 and TRBJ1-2; 7 bases align to TRBD1. The CDR3 has 12 residues. Germline assignment: CDR1 MNHEY and CDR2 SVGAGI. V lost 4 bases and J lost 6; bases outside the gene matches: 2. CDR3 in amino acids: CASSLQGNGYTF. CDR3 nucleotides: TGTGCCAGCAGTTTACAGGGGAATGGCTACACCTTC.